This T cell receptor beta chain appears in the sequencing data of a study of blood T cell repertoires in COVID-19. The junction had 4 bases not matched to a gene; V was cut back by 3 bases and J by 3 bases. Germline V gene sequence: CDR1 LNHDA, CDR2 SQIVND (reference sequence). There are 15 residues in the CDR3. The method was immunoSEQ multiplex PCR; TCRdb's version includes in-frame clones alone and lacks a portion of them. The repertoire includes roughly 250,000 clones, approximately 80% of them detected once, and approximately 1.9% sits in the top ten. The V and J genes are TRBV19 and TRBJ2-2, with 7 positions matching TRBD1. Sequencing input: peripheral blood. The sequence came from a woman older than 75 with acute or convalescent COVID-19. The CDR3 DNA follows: TGTGCCAGTAGTATTGGGACAGAATACACCGGGGAGCTGTTTTTT. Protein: CASSIGTEYTGELFF. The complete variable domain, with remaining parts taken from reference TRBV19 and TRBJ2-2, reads DGGITQSPKYLFRKEGQNVTLSCEQNLNHDAMYWYRQDPGQGLRLIYYSQIVNDFQKGDIAEGYSVSREKKESFPLTVTSAQKNPTAFYLCASSIGTEYTGELFFGEGSRLTVL.